Following are 19 T cell receptor beta chains from one sample sequenced in a study of cytomegalovirus exposure and HLA in healthy donors. Libraries were prepared by immunoSEQ multiplex PCR; TCRdb keeps only in-frame clonotypes and omits some of them. The repertoire holds 140,000 or so clones, with roughly 87% as singletons. The sample taken for sequencing was PBMCs. The origin of the receptors is a woman between 18 and 29 years old in good health and CMV-seropositive.

The gene calls are TRBV7-2 and TRBJ1-6, with TRBD1 as a possible D gene (6 bases). This CDR3 spans 17 amino acids. Trimming shortened V by 4 bases and J by 6 bases, and 19 bases separated the two germline ends. Germline CDR1 and CDR2: SGHTA and FQGNSA. This CDR3 reads CASSSHGAGDLNSPLHF. In nucleotides, the CDR3 is TGTGCCAGCAGCTCACACGGGGCAGGGGACCTTAATTCACCCCTCCACTTT.

The chain employs TRBV11-2 and TRBJ2-7; perhaps TRBD2 as D (6 bases). V gave up 2 bases and J gave up 1 base, with 12 bases separating them. The germline V gene has CDR1 SGHAT and CDR2 FQNNGV. CDR3 length: 15 amino acids. For the CDR3, the DNA is TGTGCCAGCAGCTTATACTCTAGCGAGTCCTACGAGCAGTACTTC. This sequence encodes CASSLYSSESYEQYF.

Concerning this clone itself: Other nucleotide sequences in the sample specify the same CDR3. The chain has TRBV20-1 and TRBJ1-2; D gene uncertain. V was trimmed by 3 bases and J by 5 bases, leaving 4 bases between them. This CDR3 contains 10 residues. Germline loops: CDR1 DFQATT, CDR2 SNEGSKA (reference sequence). CDR3 in amino acids: CSARAYGYTF. Written as DNA, the CDR3 is TGCAGTGCTAGGGCATATGGCTACACCTTC.

The chain employs TRBV19 and TRBJ1-5, with D possibly being TRBD1 (5 bases). Trimming removed 5 bases from V and 4 bases from J, with 9 bases in between. CDR1 and CDR2 (germline): LNHDA, SQIVND (reference sequence). The CDR3 runs 13 residues. In DNA form, the CDR3 reads TGTGCCAGTAGTGCGGGACTGAATCAGCCCCAGCATTTT. This translates into CASSAGLNQPQHF.

This chain connects TRBV4-1 to TRBJ2-7; TRBD2 matches 8 bases. The germline gives CDR1 MGHRA, CDR2 YSYEKL. This CDR3 contains 16 residues. J gave up 3 bases and V 4 bases, and 11 bases lay outside the gene matches. The DNA of the CDR3 is TGCGCCAGCAGCCTAGTTGCAGGGACTAGATACTACGAGCAGTACTTC. It yields the protein CASSLVAGTRYYEQYF.

The chain is built from TRBV2 and TRBJ2-7; 11 bases agree with TRBD2. Trimming at V came to 8 bases and at J to 6 bases, leaving 12 bases not matched to a gene. This CDR3 region has 15 residues. CDR1 and CDR2 from the germline V gene are SNHLY and FYNNEI. Here the CDR3 reads CASARVSGGVSEQYF. DNA of the CDR3: TGTGCCAGCGCTAGAGTTAGCGGGGGGGTCAGCGAGCAGTACTTC.

CDR3 loop: CASSFDRGGDEAFF. CDR3 sequence (DNA): TGTGCCAGCAGCTTCGACAGGGGTGGGGATGAAGCTTTCTTT. The V and J genes are TRBV7-9 and TRBJ1-1; 8 nucleotides agree with TRBD1. Germline CDR1 reads SEHNR; CDR2 reads FQNEAQ (reference sequence). The CDR3 length is 14 residues. J gave up 7 bases and V 3 bases, and 7 bases lay outside the gene matches.

The chain employs TRBV9 and TRBJ2-1; 7 bases line up with TRBD2. Germline V gene lookup returns CDR1 SGDLS and CDR2 YYNGEE. This CDR3 comprises 19 residues. The junction had 24 bases not matched to a gene; V was cut back by 4 bases and J by 8 bases. CDR3 sequence reads: CASSPSLLSFGGSGDEQFF. The CDR3 DNA reads as TGTGCCAGCAGCCCATCTCTCTTATCGTTCGGGGGGTCAGGCGATGAGCAGTTCTTC.

This rearrangement joins TRBV27 to TRBJ1-1, with 7 bases lining up with TRBD1. Trimming took 6 bases from V and 1 from J; bases not matched to a gene: 8. The CDR3 totals 15 residues. The germline V gene has CDR1 MNHEY and CDR2 SMNVEV (reference sequence). The CDR3: CASRDPQGSNTEAFF. CDR3 DNA: TGTGCCAGCAGGGATCCACAGGGGTCGAACACTGAAGCTTTCTTT.

CDR3 protein: CASSLGGAGGLNIQYF. The CDR3 DNA follows: TGTGCCAGCAGCTTGGGAGGGGCCGGGGGCCTAAACATTCAGTACTTC. The J gene is TRBJ2-4, the V gene TRBV7-2; a weak D match, TRBD2 (7 bases). The V end was cut by 3 bases, the J end by 6 bases, with 18 bases between. The V gene's germline CDR1 is SGHTA and CDR2 FQGNSA. The CDR3 spans 16 residues.

This chain joins TRBV19 and TRBJ2-3; 9 bases are a match to TRBD2. The V gene's germline CDR1 is LNHDA and CDR2 SQIVND (reference sequence). The CDR3 spans 16 residues. Germline trimming cut 2 bases from V and 4 bases from J; bases unmatched to any gene: 7. The CDR3 here is CASSIRASGEADTQYF. Written as DNA, the CDR3 is TGTGCCAGTAGTATACGGGCTAGCGGGGAAGCAGATACGCAGTATTTT. Looking up the rest from reference TRBV19 and TRBJ2-3 gives the full variable domain: DGGITQSPKYLFRKEGQNVTLSCEQNLNHDAMYWYRQDPGQGLRLIYYSQIVNDFQKGDIAEGYSVSREKKESFPLTVTSAQKNPTAFYLCASSIRASGEADTQYFGPGTRLTVL.

This clone was found once. V usage is TRBV7-9 and J usage is TRBJ1-2, with 8 bases identical to TRBD1. The CDR3 is made up of 15 amino acids. Germline V gene lookup returns CDR1 SEHNR and CDR2 FQNEAQ (reference sequence). With V trimmed by 5 bases and J by 5 bases, 10 bases remained unmatched. The CDR3 region is CASSPDRDGPYGYTF. CDR3 sequence (DNA): TGTGCCAGCAGCCCGGACAGGGATGGCCCTTATGGCTACACCTTC.

The CDR3 region is CASSPRDRGREGYTF. In DNA form, the CDR3 reads TGTGCCAGCAGCCCCCGGGACAGGGGGCGAGAGGGCTACACCTTC. The V call is TRBV7-2, the J call TRBJ1-2; TRBD1 aligns across 12 bases. The ends lost 5 bases at V and 8 bases at J; junction bases unmatched: 9. The CDR3 sequence is 15 residues long. CDR1 is SGHTA, CDR2 FQGNSA, per germline.

This clone has more than one count but fewer than ten. The V and J genes are TRBV6-5 and TRBJ1-6; 8 bases line up with TRBD1. Germline-derived CDR1 and CDR2 are MNHEY and SVGAGI. V was clipped by 7 bases and J by 8 bases; unmatched bases: 4. This CDR3 has 13 residues. DNA of the CDR3: TGTGCCAGCACTAAGACAGGGGATTCACCCCTCCACTTT. It codes for CASTKTGDSPLHF.

This sequence joins TRBV30 and TRBJ2-7; 8 nucleotides align to TRBD1. The CDR3 runs to 18 residues. Germline assignment: CDR1 GTSNPN and CDR2 SVGIG (reference sequence). Germline trimming cut 2 bases from V and 2 bases from J; bases unmatched to any gene: 17. The CDR3 sequence: CAWSPNLRDRLEAYEQYF. CDR3 nucleotides: TGTGCCTGGAGTCCGAACCTCCGGGACAGGTTGGAAGCCTACGAGCAGTACTTC. Looking up the rest from reference TRBV30 and TRBJ2-7 gives the full variable domain: SQTIHQWPATLVQPVGSPLSLECTVEGTSNPNLYWYRQAAGRGLQLLFYSVGIGQISSEVPQNLSASRPQDRQFILSSKKLLLSDSGFYLCAWSPNLRDRLEAYEQYFGPGTRLTVT.

For the CDR3, the DNA is TGTGCCAGCAGTGAACGGTACACCATATATTTT. This translates into CASSERYTIYF. The J gene is TRBJ1-3, the V gene TRBV2, with D hard to call. The CDR3 totals 11 residues. Trimming cost V 2 bases and J 8 bases, with 4 bases left between them. The V gene's germline CDR1 is SNHLY and CDR2 FYNNEI.

In its sample, this clone was seen a few times. The chain recombines TRBV28 with TRBJ1-1; 8 bases map to TRBD1. The CDR3 loop spans 14 amino acids. CDR1 and CDR2 from the germline V gene are MDHEN and SYDVKM. Unmatched junction bases numbered 8, after V lost 8 bases and J lost 3 bases. CDR3 residues: CASGAGGAYTEAFF. DNA for the CDR3: TGTGCCAGCGGAGCAGGGGGCGCGTACACTGAAGCTTTCTTT.

The rearrangement joins TRBV27 to TRBJ1-3; 8 bases are shared with TRBD1. Germline-derived CDR1 and CDR2 are MNHEY and SMNVEV (reference sequence). This CDR3 is built from 15 residues. After removal of 5 bases from V and 2 bases from J, the junction contained 5 bases not matched to a gene. The CDR3 sequence: CASSPQGAAGNTIYF. The CDR3 DNA is TGTGCCAGCAGTCCCCAGGGGGCTGCTGGAAACACCATATATTTT.

The V and J genes are TRBV7-6 and TRBJ2-3; 9 bases are shared with TRBD2. Germline-derived CDR1 and CDR2 are SGHVS and FNYEAQ. The CDR3 has 17 residues. Germline trimming cut 2 bases from V and 1 base from J; bases unmatched to any gene: 7. CDR3 sequence reads: CASSLQRGVPGTDTQYF. The DNA of the CDR3 is TGTGCCAGCAGCTTACAGCGGGGGGTCCCGGGCACAGATACGCAGTATTTT.